The 32 T cell receptor beta chains below all came from one sample that was sequenced in a study of identical twins. TCRdb re-derived calls from the 5' RACE reads in MiXCR, one entry per CDR3 protein. This repertoire shows approximately 700,000 distinct CDR3 sequences, 15% to 20% found once; its top ten account for roughly 13%. The sample was also reused in another study, on T cells expressing NK-cell markers.

Source material: PBMCs. The receptors shown here come from a woman aged 18-29 years in good health.

This clonotype was observed a few times. V is TRBV29-1 and J is TRBJ2-1; the D call may be TRBD1 or TRBD2 (7 bases each). The CDR3 is made up of 17 amino acids. Trimming took off 4 bases at V and 7 bases at J, with 26 bases between the two ends. Germline CDR1 is SQVTM and CDR2 is ANQGSEA. The CDR3: CSVGGPRQGGTGNEQFF. As DNA, the CDR3 is TGCAGCGTTGGGGGACCTAGACAGGGAGGGACGGGTAATGAGCAGTTCTTC.

This clonotype was seen a few times. The chain recombines TRBV18 with TRBJ2-5; 7 nucleotides agree with TRBD1. Germline V gives CDR1 KGHSH, CDR2 LQKENI. There are 15 residues in the CDR3. The ends lost 0 bases at V and 2 bases at J; junction bases unmatched: 3. CDR3 sequence reads: CASSPPRDRQETQYF. CDR3 in DNA: TGTGCCAGCTCACCACCGAGGGACAGACAAGAGACCCAGTACTTC. Full variable domain (outside the CDR3, taken from reference TRBV18 and TRBJ2-5): NAGVMQNPRHLVRRRGQEARLRCSPMKGHSHVYWYRQLPEEGLKFMVYLQKENIIDESGMPKERFSAEFPKEGPSILRIQQVVRGDSAAYFCASSPPRDRQETQYFGPGTRLLVL.

V usage is TRBV7-2 and J usage is TRBJ2-2; 10 bases align to TRBD2. The germline V gene encodes CDR1 SGHTA and CDR2 FQGNSA. V lost 5 bases, J lost 7 bases, and 13 bases stayed unmatched. This CDR3 comprises 17 residues. The DNA for the CDR3 is TGTGCCAGCAGCCGCCCCGCCGGGACTAGCGCCGGCGGGGAGCTGTTTTTT. This sequence encodes CASSRPAGTSAGGELFF. The variable domain in full, completed from reference TRBV7-2 and TRBJ2-2, reads GAGVSQSPSNKVTEKGKDVELRCDPISGHTALYWYRQSLGQGLEFLIYFQGNSAPDKSGLPSDRFSAERTGGSVSTLTIQRTQQEDSAVYLCASSRPAGTSAGGELFFGEGSRLTVL.

In its sample, this clonotype was seen a few times. The chain joins TRBV9 to TRBJ2-2, with a possible D match to TRBD1 (5 bases). Between the trimmed V and J ends, which lost 3 bases and 0 bases, there was a span of 9 bases. Germline V gives CDR1 SGDLS, CDR2 YYNGEE. This CDR3 has 15 amino acids. CDR3 amino acids: CASSAPTANTGELFF. The CDR3 DNA is TGTGCCAGCAGCGCCCCGACAGCGAACACCGGGGAGCTGTTTTTT.

With respect to this clonotype: At one end, the junction sequence differs from germline, possibly due to a read error. The V and J genes are TRBV14 and TRBJ2-7; TRBD1 agrees at 7 bases. Germline CDR1 and CDR2: SGHDN and FVKESK. This CDR3 is built from 10 residues. The CDR3 loop is CASSQVDRDF. The CDR3 nucleotides read TGTGCCAGCAGCCAAGTCGACAGGGACTTC.

This clonotype came up many times. The chain combines TRBV29-1 with TRBJ2-7; TRBD2 agrees at 7 bases. Trimming cost V 6 bases and J 4 bases; bases outside gene matches: 3. Germline CDR1 and CDR2: SQVTM and ANQGSEA. There are 11 residues in the CDR3. The CDR3 nucleotides read TGCAGCGTGGGGGAGGGATACGAGCAGTACTTC. This sequence encodes CSVGEGYEQYF.

This clonotype was recorded a few times. The chain has TRBV2 and TRBJ2-7; unclear D gene. The CDR3 loop spans 13 amino acids. Deletions cut 3 bases from V and 2 bases from J, with 8 bases between. The germline V gene encodes CDR1 SNHLY and CDR2 FYNNEI. CDR3 coding DNA: TGTGCCAGCAGTGATCGCGTCACCTACGAGCAGTACTTC. It codes for CASSDRVTYEQYF.

The count of this clonotype is one. The V and J genes are TRBV5-3 and TRBJ1-1; D not resolved. TRBV5-3 is marked as an open reading frame, function uncertain. With 8 bases removed from V and 7 bases from J, the gap between germline ends came to 9 bases. The CDR3 loop spans 10 amino acids. In DNA form, the CDR3 reads TGTGCCAGCCGGACCGGTGAAGCTTTCTTT. Encoded protein: CASRTGEAFF.

The table lists this clonotype with a few counts. The chain employs TRBV19 and TRBJ2-1, with D possibly being TRBD2 (6 bases). CDR1 and CDR2 from the germline V gene are LNHDA and SQIVND (reference sequence). V lost 6 bases and J 6 bases, leaving 12 bases between the germline ends. The CDR3 is 13 amino acids. CDR3 residues: CASRLAGTNEQFF. CDR3 sequence (DNA): TGTGCCAGTAGACTAGCAGGGACCAATGAGCAGTTCTTC.

This clonotype was detected only a few times. The chain joins TRBV12-3 or TRBV12-4 to TRBJ2-7; the D gene is possibly TRBD2 (5 bases). This CDR3 is built from 13 residues. The ends were cut back, 3 bases at V and 7 bases at J, with 13 bases in the middle. The CDR3 coding sequence is TGTGCCAGCAGTTTGGGCCTGACTAATGAGCAGTACTTC. Amino acid sequence: CASSLGLTNEQYF.

This chain joins TRBV20-1 and TRBJ2-3; D is ambiguous. V shed 5 bases and J shed 6 bases, with 15 bases lying between them. Germline CDR1 reads DFQATT; CDR2 reads SNEGSKA (reference sequence). CDR3 length: 13 amino acids. CDR3 in DNA: TGCAGTGCTGGCTGGGGTTCCGGCGATACGCAGTATTTT. As protein: CSAGWGSGDTQYF.

This clonotype was detected only a few times. The genes are TRBV12-3 or TRBV12-4 and TRBJ2-1; D tentatively fits TRBD1 or TRBD2 (5 bases each). Trimming cost V 6 bases and J 5 bases, with 11 bases left between them. The CDR3 loop spans 13 amino acids. CDR3 DNA: TGTGCCAGCAGCCACGGGACGGACAATGAGCAGTTCTTC. Translation: CASSHGTDNEQFF.

This clonotype occurred a few times. The chain joins TRBV6-6 to TRBJ1-1, with TRBD1 matching 7 bases. V dropped 5 bases and J dropped 12; count of bases not matched to a gene: 12. This CDR3 comprises 13 residues. CDR1 and CDR2 from the germline V gene are MNHNY and SVGAGI (reference sequence). Here the CDR3 DNA reads TGTGCCAGCAGTCCGCCCCCAGACAGGGAAACTTTCTTT. It is translated as CASSPPPDRETFF.

This clonotype was detected only a few times. This rearrangement joins TRBV20-1 to TRBJ2-2; the D gene is possibly TRBD2 (5 bases). CDR3 size: 15 residues. The V and J ends lost 3 bases and 5 bases respectively, with 16 bases between them. The germline CDR1 and CDR2 sequences are DFQATT and SNEGSKA (reference sequence). The CDR3 loop is CSASLRGPGTGELFF. CDR3 DNA: TGCAGTGCTAGCCTTCGCGGGCCGGGGACCGGGGAGCTGTTTTTT.

The rearrangement uses TRBV28 and TRBJ1-1, with D maybe TRBD1 (6 bases). From germline, CDR1 is MDHEN and CDR2 SYDVKM. V was shortened by 4 bases and J by 5 bases, with 20 bases between the two germline ends. The CDR3 consists of 16 residues. CDR3 loop: CASSSRWGLLGTEAFF. The CDR3 nucleotides are TGTGCCAGCAGTTCTCGGTGGGGGCTCCTGGGGACTGAAGCTTTCTTT.

This clonotype came up many times. This chain connects TRBV4-3 to TRBJ2-3; D possibly corresponds to TRBD2 (6 bases). In germline, CDR1 is LGHNA, CDR2 YSLEER. The CDR3 length is 14 residues. With 4 bases removed from V and 5 bases from J, the gap between germline ends came to 13 bases. The CDR3 sequence: CASSRAGTGDTQYF. The CDR3 bases are TGCGCCAGCAGCCGTGCGGGGACGGGAGATACGCAGTATTTT.

There are a few counts of this clonotype. The chain links TRBV15 to TRBJ1-4, with 7 bases aligning to TRBD1. Germline V lookup: CDR1 LNHNV, CDR2 YYDKDF (reference sequence). CDR3 length: 15 amino acids. Unmatched junction bases numbered 3, after V lost 1 base and J lost 4 bases. The CDR3 spells CATSRARGLNEKLFF. The CDR3 coding sequence is TGTGCCACCAGCAGAGCTAGGGGGCTTAATGAAAAACTGTTTTTT.

The V gene is TRBV6-1, the J gene TRBJ1-5, with no clear D. Germline V gene data show CDR1 as MNHNS and CDR2 as SASEGT. Trimming left V 5 bases short and J 6 bases short, with 11 bases between. This CDR3 has 13 residues. The CDR3 bases are TGTGCCAGCAGTCCACTAGGGTTTCAGCCCCAGCATTTT. Translating it yields CASSPLGFQPQHF.

This chain links TRBV9 with TRBJ2-3; 8 bases line up with TRBD2. The V gene end was trimmed by 0 bases and the J gene end by 2 bases; junction bases not matched to a gene: 2. Germline-derived CDR1 and CDR2 are SGDLS and YYNGEE. CDR3 length equals 15 residues. CDR3 in DNA: TGTGCCAGCAGCGTAGCGGGGGGGGACACAGATACGCAGTATTTT. Translated, it gives CASSVAGGDTDTQYF.

The rearrangement uses TRBV4-2 and TRBJ1-2; TRBD1 matches at 8 bases. This CDR3 comprises 16 residues. In germline, CDR1 is LGHNA, CDR2 YNFKEQ. V gave up 3 bases and J gave up 4 bases; unmatched junction bases: 10. CDR3 in amino acids: CASSQLDRESPYGYTF. The CDR3 region has the DNA TGTGCCAGCAGCCAGTTGGACAGGGAGTCCCCCTATGGCTACACCTTC.

The chain has TRBV27 and TRBJ2-1; D gene unclear. Germline lookup yields CDR1 MNHEY and CDR2 SMNVEV (reference sequence). Trimming left V 6 bases short and J 6 bases short, with 12 bases between. The CDR3 length is 13 residues. This CDR3 reads CASSPVWGNEQFF. The CDR3 DNA reads TGTGCCAGCAGCCCCGTATGGGGCAATGAGCAGTTCTTC.

The CDR3 bases are TGTGCCAGCAGCTGGGGACTAGCGGGAGGTTTTATCACCTACAATGAGCAGTTCTTC. It specifies CASSWGLAGGFITYNEQFF. The chain employs TRBV11-2 and TRBJ2-1; the match to TRBD2 covers 15 bases. Germline values: CDR1 SGHAT, CDR2 FQNNGV. The CDR3 extends over 19 amino acids. V was clipped by 4 bases and J by 2 bases; unmatched bases: 9.

The chain joins TRBV11-2 to TRBJ2-2; the D is unclear. Germline CDR1 is SGHAT and CDR2 is FQNNGV. The CDR3 is made up of 13 amino acids. V shed 3 bases and J shed 6 bases, with 8 bases lying between them. CDR3 sequence: CASSFKQAGELFF. Here the CDR3 DNA reads TGTGCCAGCAGCTTTAAGCAGGCCGGGGAGCTGTTTTTT.

This clonotype has ten or more counts. The genes are TRBV5-1 and TRBJ2-3; TRBD1 matches 9 bases. Germline CDR1 and CDR2: SGHRS and YFSETQ. J was trimmed by 4 bases and V by 0 bases; bases with no gene match: 12. CDR3 length equals 18 residues. The CDR3: CASSLVPDRGSSADTQYF. CDR3 nucleotides: TGCGCCAGCAGCTTGGTCCCGGACAGGGGTTCCTCCGCAGATACGCAGTATTTT.

V gene TRBV29-1 combines with J gene TRBJ2-1; 10 bases are shared with TRBD2. Looked up from germline, CDR1 is SQVTM and CDR2 is ANQGSEA. This CDR3 region has 16 residues. The junction had 10 bases not matched to a gene; V was cut back by 6 bases and J by 2 bases. CDR3: CSVERPLAGAYNEQFF. Written as DNA, the CDR3 is TGCAGCGTCGAACGTCCGCTAGCGGGAGCCTACAATGAGCAGTTCTTC.

V and J are TRBV7-9 and TRBJ2-7; D uncertain. V was shortened by 5 bases and J by 7 bases, with 12 bases between the two germline ends. CDR1 and CDR2 (germline): SEHNR, FQNEAQ (reference sequence). This CDR3 is built from 12 residues. The CDR3: CASSGKDEEQYF. For the CDR3, the DNA is TGTGCCAGCAGCGGGAAGGACGAAGAGCAGTACTTC.

This clonotype appeared a few times. The CDR3 protein is CSARDLVGYEQYF. The CDR3 nucleotides are TGCAGTGCTAGAGATCTAGTAGGGTACGAGCAGTACTTC. The chain has TRBV20-1 and TRBJ2-7, with D unresolved. The CDR3 loop spans 13 amino acids. Germline CDR1 DFQATT, CDR2 SNEGSKA (reference sequence). Trimming removed 0 bases from V and 4 bases from J, with 10 bases in between.

This chain connects TRBV9 to TRBJ2-3, with a weak D call TRBD2 (5 bases). This CDR3 comprises 16 residues. The germline gives CDR1 SGDLS, CDR2 YYNGEE. V was trimmed by 5 bases and J by 2 bases, leaving 18 bases between them. DNA for the CDR3: TGTGCCAGCAGTCGAACCCTTCGCGGGTACACAGATACGCAGTATTTT. It yields the protein CASSRTLRGYTDTQYF. The variable domain in full, completed from reference TRBV9 and TRBJ2-3, reads DSGVTQTPKHLITATGQRVTLRCSPRSGDLSVYWYQQSLDQGLQFLIQYYNGEERAKGNILERFSAQQFPDLHSELNLSSLELGDSALYFCASSRTLRGYTDTQYFGPGTRLTVL.

This clonotype was seen a handful of times. The V gene is TRBV4-1, the J gene TRBJ1-5; possible D gene TRBD1, 6 bases. This CDR3 region has 16 residues. The V end was cut by 8 bases, the J end by 1 base, with 18 bases between. Looked up from germline, CDR1 is MGHRA and CDR2 is YSYEKL. Written as DNA, the CDR3 is TGCGCCAGCGGGGGACAAAACCTTGGGAGCAATCAGCCCCAGCATTTT. This sequence encodes CASGGQNLGSNQPQHF.

This chain connects TRBV18 to TRBJ1-5; D not resolved. Per the germline V gene, CDR1 is KGHSH and CDR2 is LQKENI. Trimming left V 2 bases short and J 3 bases short, with 5 bases between. CDR3 length equals 13 residues. The chain's CDR3 is CASSPGNNQPQHF. The CDR3 DNA reads as TGTGCCAGCTCACCAGGGAACAATCAGCCCCAGCATTTT.

The V and J genes are TRBV20-1 and TRBJ1-1; D gene ambiguous. The germline gives CDR1 DFQATT, CDR2 SNEGSKA (reference sequence). CDR3 length equals 13 residues. V lost 5 bases and J 0 bases, leaving 10 bases between the germline ends. In nucleotides, the CDR3 is TGCAGTGCTGAGACGGGCCTGAACACTGAAGCTTTCTTT. Its translation is CSAETGLNTEAFF.

The rearrangement links TRBV7-8 to TRBJ2-3; 11 positions agree with TRBD2. The CDR3 runs to 16 residues. The ends lost 5 bases at V and 5 bases at J; junction bases unmatched: 9. Germline CDR1 and CDR2: SGHVS and FQNEAQ. This CDR3 is CASSRNSGGGGDTQYF. For the CDR3, the DNA is TGTGCCAGCAGCCGAAATAGCGGGGGGGGAGGAGATACGCAGTATTTT.